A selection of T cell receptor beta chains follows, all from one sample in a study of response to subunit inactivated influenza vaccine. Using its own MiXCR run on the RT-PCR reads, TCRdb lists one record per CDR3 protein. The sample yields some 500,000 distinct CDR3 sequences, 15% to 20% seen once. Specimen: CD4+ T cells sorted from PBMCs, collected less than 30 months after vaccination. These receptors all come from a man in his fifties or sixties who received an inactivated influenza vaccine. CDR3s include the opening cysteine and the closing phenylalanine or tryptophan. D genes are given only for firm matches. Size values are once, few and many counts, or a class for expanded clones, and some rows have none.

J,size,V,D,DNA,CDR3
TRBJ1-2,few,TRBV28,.,TGTGCCAGCAGCCGACCGGCAGGTTCGGCCACGAACTATGGCTACACCTTC,CASSRPAGSATNYGYTF
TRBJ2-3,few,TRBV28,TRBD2,TGTGCCAGCAGTTTATTTACTAGCGGGAGGGTCACAGATACGCAGTATTTT,CASSLFTSGRVTDTQYF
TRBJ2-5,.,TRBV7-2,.,TGTGCCAGCAGTCCCTCCAGGGCCCTCCAAGAGACCCAGTACTTC,CASSPSRALQETQYF
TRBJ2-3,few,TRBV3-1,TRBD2,TGTGCCAGCAGCCCGAGCGGGGGGCTCACAGATACGCAGTATTTT,CASSPSGGLTDTQYF
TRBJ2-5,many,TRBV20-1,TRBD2,TGCAGTGCTCCAACGGGGGGGCTAATGACCCAGTACTTC,CSAPTGGLMTQYF
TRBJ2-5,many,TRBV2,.,TGTGCCAGCAGTGAAGACGCAAGAGGAAAAGAGACCCAGTACTTC,CASSEDARGKETQYF
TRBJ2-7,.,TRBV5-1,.,TGCGCCAGCAGCTTGGCCAACAGGCGGGGATACGAGCAGTACTTC,CASSLANRRGYEQYF
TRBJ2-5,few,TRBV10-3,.,TGTGCCATCAGTGAGTCGAATAGGAAAGAGACCCAGTACTTC,CAISESNRKETQYF
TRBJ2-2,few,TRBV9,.,TGTGCCAGCAGCGCCACAACTCCCGGGACCGGGGAGCTGTTTTTT,CASSATTPGTGELFF
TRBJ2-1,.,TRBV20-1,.,TGCAGTGCTAGGGGTTTAAACAGTCAAAAGAATGAGCAGTTCTTC,CSARGLNSQKNEQFF
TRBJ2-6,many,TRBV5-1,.,TGCGCCAGCAGCCCCTCCTCTGGGGCCAACGTCCTGACTTTC,CASSPSSGANVLTF
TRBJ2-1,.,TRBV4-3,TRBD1,TGCGCCAGCAGCCAAAGCAGGACAGGGTTCAATGAGCAGTTCTTC,CASSQSRTGFNEQFF
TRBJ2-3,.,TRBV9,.,TGTGCCAGCAGCGCAAAGACTAACACAGATACGCAGTATTTT,CASSAKTNTDTQYF
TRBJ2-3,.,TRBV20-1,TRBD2,TGCAGTGCTGGGATAGCGGGAGGAGGCACAGATACGCAGTATTTT,CSAGIAGGGTDTQYF
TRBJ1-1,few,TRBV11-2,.,TGTGCCAGCAGTCGCTCTTTGGGGCGGACTGAAGCTTTCTTT,CASSRSLGRTEAFF
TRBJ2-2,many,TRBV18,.,TGTGCCAGCTCACCAATGGGCGCATTACACACCGGGGAGCTGTTTTTT,CASSPMGALHTGELFF
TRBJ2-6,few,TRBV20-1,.,TGCAGTGCTAGACCCCCGACGCGGGCTGGGGCCAACGTCCTGACTTTC,CSARPPTRAGANVLTF
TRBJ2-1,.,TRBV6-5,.,TGTGCCAGCAGTCGGGAGTCGGGGGAGCAGTTCTTC,CASSRESGEQFF
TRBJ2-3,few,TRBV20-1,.,TGCAGTGCTAGAGATCCCCGACAGAGCACAGATACGCAGTATTTT,CSARDPRQSTDTQYF
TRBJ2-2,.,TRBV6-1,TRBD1,TGTGCCAGCAGTCGAAAGGGACAGGGCACCGGGGAGCTGTTTTTT,CASSRKGQGTGELFF
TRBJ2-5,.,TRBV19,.,TGTGCCAGTAGTATTGGCGGGACGGAACAAGAGACCCAGTACTTC,CASSIGGTEQETQYF
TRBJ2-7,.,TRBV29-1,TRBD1,TGCAGCGTGGTTGGGACAGGGGCGGTCCCCGAGCAGTACTTC,CSVVGTGAVPEQYF
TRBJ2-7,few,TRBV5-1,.,TGCGCCAGCAGCTTAGATACAGGGACATCCTCCTACGAGCAGTACTTC,CASSLDTGTSSYEQYF
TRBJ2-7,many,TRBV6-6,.,TGTGCCAGCAATACCGGGCCTTCCTACGAGCAGTACTTC,CASNTGPSYEQYF